This T cell receptor (beta chain) was profiled in a study of blood T cell repertoires in COVID-19. Study summary: The study drew acute and convalescent COVID-19 samples from the United States, Italy and Spain. Sources were T cells, B-cell-depleted T cells, or PBMCs; the material itself was cDNA or gDNA.

Per germline, CDR1 LGHDT and CDR2 YNNKEL (reference sequence). The CDR3 is 13 amino acids. V dropped 4 bases and J dropped 2 bases, with 8 bases sitting between them. Original analysis: Reference gene primer amplification gave estimated nucleated cell counts. Clones were sequenced by immunoSEQ multiplex PCR, and TCRdb holds only the in-frame ones, with some missing. V, J and clone size are those of that table, while D and trimming were read from the DNA. This sample has roughly 90,000 clones, with over 75% found just once. Source material: peripheral blood. The chain carries TRBV3-1 (or the pseudogene TRBV3-2) and TRBJ1-2, with D possibly being TRBD1 (5 bases). The receptor comes from a human donor in a cohort sampled during active COVID-19. In DNA, the CDR3 is TGTGCCAGCAGCCCGTCAGGGAACTATGGCTACACCTTC. Translating gives CASSPSGNYGYTF.